This T cell receptor beta chain was obtained from a study of CD8+ T cells in alopecia areata. Study-wide findings and caveats: Many of the expanded lesional clones endured in scalp and blood while on tofacitinib.

In its sample, this clone was seen a few times. As yet, its antigen is unknown. In each case, RNA was isolated and then reverse transcribed into cDNA as the sequencing template. Generated by immunoSEQ multiplex PCR, the TCRdb table keeps only in-frame clones and is missing some. The sample yields 150,000 to 200,000 clones, 50% to 65% seen once. The germline V and J ends were trimmed by 2 bases and 6 bases, with 11 bases remaining between them. This CDR3 has 13 amino acids. Germline V gene sequence: CDR1 SGHDN, CDR2 FVKESK. As for treatment: oral pan-JAK inhibitor, 5-10 mg twice daily. This material consisted of CD4+ T cells sorted from blood, taken at week 24, from a patient treated with tofacitinib. The chain couples TRBV14 to TRBJ2-7; D gene uncertain. The source of this sequence is a human donor with alopecia areata. The CDR3: CASSQFLVGEQYF. The CDR3 DNA follows: TGTGCCAGCAGCCAATTTTTGGTTGGCGAGCAGTACTTC.